The 24 T cell receptor beta chains below all came from one sample that was sequenced in a study. TCRdb passed the RT-PCR reads through MiXCR, listing each CDR3 protein once. The sample carries approximately 720,000 distinct CDR3 sequences, 11% to 15% recorded once. Source material: memory CD4+ T cells from blood. These receptors all come from a female donor in good health, serving as a healthy control.

Ten or more counts support this clonotype. The chain has TRBV4-3 and TRBJ2-7, with TRBD2 matching 10 bases. Germline CDR1 reads LGHNA; CDR2 reads YSLEER. The CDR3 sequence is 16 residues long. V gave up 3 bases and J gave up 6 bases; unmatched junction bases: 11. The CDR3 spells CASSQNSLLAGSEQYF. As DNA, the CDR3 is TGCGCCAGCAGCCAGAATAGTCTACTAGCGGGGAGCGAGCAGTACTTC.

There are many counts of this clonotype. This rearrangement joins TRBV29-1 to TRBJ1-1; tentatively, D is TRBD1 (5 bases). The CDR3 runs 13 residues. Per the germline V gene, CDR1 is SQVTM and CDR2 is ANQGSEA. V lost 5 bases, J lost 1 base, and 11 bases lay in between. This CDR3 is CSVRQNQNTEAFF. CDR3 nucleotides: TGCAGCGTTAGACAGAACCAGAACACTGAAGCTTTCTTT.

In this sample, this clonotype turned up a few times. V is TRBV18 and J is TRBJ2-7; perhaps D is TRBD1 or TRBD2 (5 bases each). Between the trimmed V and J ends, which lost 6 bases and 6 bases, there was a span of 15 bases. This CDR3 comprises 13 residues. Looked up from germline, CDR1 is KGHSH and CDR2 is LQKENI. CDR3 sequence reads: CASSPDAGTEQYF. The CDR3 nucleotides are TGTGCCAGCTCCCCAGACGCAGGGACCGAGCAGTACTTC.

This clonotype showed up just a few times. The chain links TRBV20-1 to TRBJ2-3, with D possibly being TRBD2 (7 bases). Germline loops: CDR1 DFQATT, CDR2 SNEGSKA (reference sequence). Trimming shortened V by 3 bases and J by 1 base, and 14 bases separated the two germline ends. The CDR3 spans 15 residues. The chain's CDR3 is CSARERGGGTDTQYF. The CDR3 region has the DNA TGCAGTGCTAGGGAGCGAGGGGGGGGCACAGATACGCAGTATTTT.

The table lists this clonotype with a few counts. The chain is built from TRBV14 and TRBJ2-7; weak D call: TRBD1 (6 bases). Germline V gene lookup returns CDR1 SGHDN and CDR2 FVKESK. The V end was cut by 3 bases, the J end by 5 bases, with 11 bases between. The CDR3 is made up of 13 amino acids. The CDR3, as DNA: TGTGCCAGCAGCCACTACAGGGACCACGAGCAGTACTTC. As protein: CASSHYRDHEQYF.

This clonotype was counted between two and nine times. V and J are TRBV15 and TRBJ2-1; 7 bases are shared with TRBD2. The ends lost 6 bases at V and 2 bases at J; junction bases unmatched: 7. Germline V gene lookup returns CDR1 LNHNV and CDR2 YYDKDF (reference sequence). The CDR3 extends over 15 amino acids. CDR3 residues: CATRSGTRTYNEQFF. CDR3 coding DNA: TGTGCCACCAGAAGCGGGACTCGAACCTACAATGAGCAGTTCTTC.

This chain uses TRBV28 with TRBJ2-2, with D maybe TRBD2 (6 bases). V lost 4 bases, J lost 7 bases, and 16 bases lay in between. The CDR3 runs to 15 residues. CDR1 is MDHEN, CDR2 SYDVKM, per germline. The CDR3 region has the DNA TGTGCCAGCAGTTCGGCGGGAATAAGGTTCGGGGAGCTGTTTTTT. Protein product: CASSSAGIRFGELFF.

This clonotype was counted between two and nine times. The CDR3: CASTNSPPGTSGSCETQYF. In DNA, the CDR3 is TGTGCCAGCACCAACTCCCCTCCTGGGACTAGCGGGAGTTGTGAGACCCAGTACTTC. V gene TRBV21-1 combines with J gene TRBJ2-5; the table's TRBD2 call for D was not verified on the DNA. TRBV21-1 is noted as a pseudogene. This CDR3 contains 19 residues.

The V call is TRBV30, the J call TRBJ2-3; D not resolved. With 5 bases removed from V and 7 bases from J, the gap between germline ends came to 16 bases. The germline V gene encodes CDR1 GTSNPN and CDR2 SVGIG (reference sequence). CDR3 length: 13 amino acids. CDR3 sequence reads: CAWRPPGSNTQYF. CDR3 bases: TGTGCCTGGCGACCCCCCGGCTCAAATACGCAGTATTTT.

The chain links TRBV6-2 or TRBV6-3 to TRBJ1-2, with D possibly matching TRBD1 (6 bases). Germline CDR1 is MNHEY and CDR2 is SVGEGT. V dropped 5 bases and J dropped 4 bases, with 11 bases sitting between them. CDR3 size: 13 residues. Here the CDR3 DNA reads TGTGCCAGCAGTATCCGGACAGCCTATGGCTACACCTTC. Its protein product is CASSIRTAYGYTF.

This clonotype was seen only a few times. The V call is TRBV20-1, the J call TRBJ2-3, with 7 bases that match TRBD1. V shed 0 bases and J 4 bases; nucleotides not matched to a gene: 10. Germline CDR1 and CDR2: DFQATT and SNEGSKA (reference sequence). The CDR3 has 16 amino acids. Written as DNA, the CDR3 is TGCAGTGCTAGAGATTGGGACAGCCTGCCACCAGATACGCAGTATTTT. As protein: CSARDWDSLPPDTQYF.

The chain has TRBV28 and TRBJ1-2; 7 positions match TRBD1. J was trimmed by 2 bases and V by 6 bases; bases with no gene match: 12. The CDR3 is 16 amino acids. Germline values: CDR1 MDHEN, CDR2 SYDVKM. The CDR3: CASRAQGGGSNYGYTF. The CDR3 DNA follows: TGTGCCAGCAGAGCGCAGGGAGGGGGCAGCAACTATGGCTACACCTTC.

This clonotype was seen a few times. This chain joins TRBV19 and TRBJ2-2; 11 bases are a match to TRBD1. The CDR3 contains 15 residues. The germline V gene encodes CDR1 LNHDA and CDR2 SQIVND (reference sequence). J gave up 4 bases and V 11 bases, and 9 bases lay outside the gene matches. The CDR3 DNA sequence: TGTGCCGCACTCTCCGGGACAGGGGGCACCGGGGAGCTGTTTTTT. Translation gives CAALSGTGGTGELFF. Drawing the rest from reference TRBV19 and TRBJ2-2, the complete variable domain is DGGITQSPKYLFRKEGQNVTLSCEQNLNHDAMYWYRQDPGQGLRLIYYSQIVNDFQKGDIAEGYSVSREKKESFPLTVTSAQKNPTAFYLCAALSGTGGTGELFFGEGSRLTVL.

This clonotype was seen ten or more times. The rearrangement joins TRBV6-5 to TRBJ2-3; 7 positions agree with TRBD1. V was pared by 5 bases and J by 9 bases, with 5 bases of the junction left unmatched. Germline CDR1 MNHEY, CDR2 SVGAGI. There are 12 residues in the CDR3. The CDR3 spells CASSTSTGTQYF. The CDR3 nucleotides are TGTGCCAGCAGTACCTCGACAGGGACGCAGTATTTT.

This clonotype was recorded many times. The chain has TRBV7-2 and TRBJ2-1; tentatively, D is TRBD1 (6 bases). Looked up from germline, CDR1 is SGHTA and CDR2 is FQGNSA. V gave up 2 bases and J gave up 4 bases, with 12 bases separating them. This CDR3 region has 15 residues. The CDR3 nucleotides are TGTGCCAGCAGCTTATCAGGGGAATATTACAATGAGCAGTTCTTC. It yields the protein CASSLSGEYYNEQFF.

The chain recombines TRBV20-1 with TRBJ1-6; D remains ambiguous. This CDR3 comprises 13 residues. Germline CDR1 and CDR2: DFQATT and SNEGSKA (reference sequence). CDR3 bases: TGCACTCCGGAGAGCTCCTATAATTCACCCCTCCACTTT. Residues: CTPESSYNSPLHF.

The chain combines TRBV27 with TRBJ1-5; tentatively, D is TRBD1 (5 bases). Deletions cut 4 bases from V and 2 bases from J, with 12 bases between. Germline V gene lookup returns CDR1 MNHEY and CDR2 SMNVEV (reference sequence). There are 15 residues in the CDR3. The CDR3 protein is CASSSAGGGNQPQHF. The CDR3 coding sequence is TGTGCCAGCAGTTCAGCCGGGGGTGGCAATCAGCCCCAGCATTTT.

V is TRBV12-3 or TRBV12-4 and J is TRBJ1-2; D call uncertain. V was clipped by 2 bases and J by 5 bases, with 6 bases between them. There are 12 residues in the CDR3. CDR3 loop: CASSLNRYGYTF. CDR3 nucleotide sequence: TGTGCCAGCAGTTTAAACAGATATGGCTACACCTTC.

The rearrangement links TRBV20-1 to TRBJ1-6; TRBD1 agrees at 8 bases. The CDR3 is 15 amino acids. J lost 7 bases, V lost 1 base, and 6 bases had no gene match. CDR1 and CDR2 (germline): DFQATT, SNEGSKA (reference sequence). CDR3: CSARAQGAGNSPLHF. The DNA of the CDR3 is TGCAGTGCTAGAGCCCAGGGGGCTGGCAATTCACCCCTCCACTTT.

This clonotype was detected ten times or more. CDR3 in amino acids: CASSTEKGDSPLHF. DNA for the CDR3: TGCGCCAGCAGCACCGAGAAAGGAGATTCACCCCTCCACTTT. The chain is built from TRBV5-1 and TRBJ1-6; D remains ambiguous. This CDR3 region has 14 residues. CDR1 and CDR2 from the germline V gene are SGHRS and YFSETQ. Trimming shortened V by 4 bases and J by 8 bases, and 13 bases separated the two germline ends.

This clonotype was observed at least ten times. This sequence joins TRBV12-3 or TRBV12-4 and TRBJ1-6; 7 bases agree with TRBD1. The CDR3 sequence is 14 residues long. J gave up 10 bases and V 2 bases, and 5 bases lay outside the gene matches. The CDR3 nucleotides read TGTGCCAGCAGTTTACAGGGGGTGGAATCACCCCTCCACTTT. Its translation is CASSLQGVESPLHF.

The chain has TRBV7-2 and TRBJ1-2; no definite D call. Deletions cut 4 bases from V and 0 bases from J, with 18 bases between. Germline V CDR1 and CDR2: SGHTA, FQGNSA. The CDR3 consists of 17 residues. In DNA, the CDR3 is TGTGCCAGCAGCTATCAGTTAGACTATACATCTAACTATGGCTACACCTTC. This gives the protein CASSYQLDYTSNYGYTF.

Ten or more counts support this clonotype. The V call is TRBV7-2, the J call TRBJ2-7; D may be TRBD2 (6 bases). Germline loops: CDR1 SGHTA, CDR2 FQGNSA. CDR3 size: 14 residues. Trimming took 5 bases from V and 6 from J, leaving 17 bases between them. The CDR3 here is CASSLQPTSSEQYF. The CDR3 nucleotides read TGTGCCAGCAGCCTACAACCTACTAGCTCCGAGCAGTACTTC. Full variable domain (outside the CDR3, taken from reference TRBV7-2 and TRBJ2-7): GAGVSQSPSNKVTEKGKDVELRCDPISGHTALYWYRQSLGQGLEFLIYFQGNSAPDKSGLPSDRFSAERTGGSVSTLTIQRTQQEDSAVYLCASSLQPTSSEQYFGPGTRLTVT.

For this clonotype: One end of the junction fails to match germline, which may point to a read error. The V and J genes are TRBV23-1 and TRBJ2-7; D is ambiguous. TRBV23-1 is an ORF, with its function uncertain. CDR3 size: 13 residues. This CDR3 reads CASNQGSGYEQYF. Written as DNA, the CDR3 is TGCGCCAGCAATCAAGGGTCTGGGTACGAGCAGTACTTC.